The TCR beta chain described here comes from a study of shared T cell receptors in the human thymus. Profiled with immunoSEQ multiplex PCR; TCRdb holds only in-frame clones, not every one. Here the sample spans some 700,000 clones, 70% to 90% being singletons. Trimming took off 6 bases at V and 0 bases at J, with 12 bases between the two ends. This CDR3 spans 15 amino acids. Germline CDR1 is WSHSY and CDR2 is SAAADI. This same sample was also part of a study on human thymus T cells. From that second work: Thymic tissue was derived from resections collected during corrective heart surgery. There were highly overlapping thymic repertoires among unrelated individuals, as related research reported.

The chain uses TRBV10-2 and TRBJ1-5; D perhaps matches TRBD1 (6 bases). The sample comprised thymocytes. The sequence came from a boy in the first two years of life with a congenital heart defect. This CDR3 reads CASRPGTTSNQPQHF. The DNA of the CDR3 is TGCGCCAGCAGACCAGGGACAACTAGCAATCAGCCCCAGCATTTT.